One sample yielded the 5 T cell receptor beta chains listed below, sequenced in a study of T cell changes during pregnancy in multiple sclerosis. TCRdb's table, derived via immunoSEQ multiplex PCR, lists solely in-frame clones and lacks some. The table shows around 100,000 clones, with roughly 90% occurring only once. Material: peripheral blood, obtained after pregnancy. The receptors derive from a female donor with multiple sclerosis, enrolled in a pregnancy study.

This chain joins TRBV11-2 and TRBJ2-2; 7 nucleotides match TRBD2. Germline assignment: CDR1 SGHAT and CDR2 FQNNGV. Unmatched junction bases numbered 3, after V lost 0 bases and J lost 5 bases. The CDR3 has 15 residues. The CDR3 region is CASSLDGGVTGELFF. DNA of the CDR3: TGTGCCAGCAGCTTAGATGGGGGGGTGACCGGGGAGCTGTTTTTT.

The chain couples TRBV5-1 to TRBJ2-5; 10 positions match TRBD1. The germline V gene has CDR1 SGHRS and CDR2 YFSETQ. This CDR3 spans 16 amino acids. V shed 1 base and J 2 bases; nucleotides not matched to a gene: 5. CDR3 sequence (DNA): TGCGCCAGCAGCTTGAGGGGACAGGGGAATCAAGAGACCCAGTACTTC. Translated: CASSLRGQGNQETQYF.

The V and J genes are TRBV6-5 and TRBJ2-5; 9 nucleotides line up with TRBD2. Germline-derived CDR1 and CDR2 are MNHEY and SVGAGI. The V gene end was trimmed by 5 bases and the J gene end by 5 bases; junction bases not matched to a gene: 9. This CDR3 spans 15 amino acids. The CDR3 nucleotides read TGTGCCAGCAGTCGGCGGGAGGGCTTTTTTGAGACCCAGTACTTC. This translates into CASSRREGFFETQYF.

This clone was detected once. The CDR3 DNA is TGCAGCGTTGAGACTAGCGGATTTTTGGAGCAGTTCTTC. Amino acids: CSVETSGFLEQFF. V usage is TRBV29-1 and J usage is TRBJ2-1; 9 positions match TRBD2. V lost 3 bases, J lost 10 bases, and 7 bases stayed unmatched. The CDR3 contains 13 residues. CDR1 and CDR2 (germline): SQVTM, ANQGSEA.

The rearrangement uses TRBV27 and TRBJ2-7; tentative D call: TRBD1 (7 bases). Germline V gene data show CDR1 as MNHEY and CDR2 as SMNVEV (reference sequence). Trimming took 5 bases from V and 4 from J, leaving 18 bases between them. The CDR3 contains 15 residues. For the CDR3, the DNA is TGTGCCAGCAGTCTTGCAAAGGGGGCGGGATACGAGCAGTACTTC. This sequence encodes CASSLAKGAGYEQYF.